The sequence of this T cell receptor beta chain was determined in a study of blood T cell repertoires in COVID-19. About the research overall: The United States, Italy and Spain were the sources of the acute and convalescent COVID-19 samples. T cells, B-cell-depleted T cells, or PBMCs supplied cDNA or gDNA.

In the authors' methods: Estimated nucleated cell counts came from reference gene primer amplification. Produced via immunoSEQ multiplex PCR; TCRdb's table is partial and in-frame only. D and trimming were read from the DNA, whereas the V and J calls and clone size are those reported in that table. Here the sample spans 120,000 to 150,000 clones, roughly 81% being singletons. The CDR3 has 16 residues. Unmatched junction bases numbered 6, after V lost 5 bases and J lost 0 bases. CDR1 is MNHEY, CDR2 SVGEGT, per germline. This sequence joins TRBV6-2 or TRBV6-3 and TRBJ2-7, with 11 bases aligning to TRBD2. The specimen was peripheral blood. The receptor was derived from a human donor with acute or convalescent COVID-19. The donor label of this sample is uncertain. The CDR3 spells CASSNPGLADSYEQYF. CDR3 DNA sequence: TGTGCCAGCAGTAACCCGGGACTAGCGGACTCCTACGAGCAGTACTTC.